What follows is one T cell receptor beta chain and its context. No antigen is known for it. These data belong to a study of T-cell memory formation after mild COVID-19. Study-wide results and limits: There was a balanced CD4/CD8 profile in clones contracting day 15 to 85, and later expanders leaned CD4+.

The CDR3 is 15 residues long. Trimming pared 3 bases from V and 2 bases from J, leaving 11 bases between. Germline V gene lookup returns CDR1 SGDLS and CDR2 YYNGEE. Each CDR3 protein is one row after TCRdb ran MiXCR on the 5' RACE reads. The sample lists 110,000 or so distinct CDR3 sequences; about 20% were seen once. The clonotype was recovered from a man younger than 35 who had mild COVID-19 (a few samples of this study predate the infection). Cell type and time point are not known. What was sequenced was PBMCs or a T cell subset sorted from them (not recorded which). V is TRBV9 and J is TRBJ1-4, with D perhaps TRBD1 (6 bases). The CDR3 sequence: CASSGRGLTNEKLFF. The CDR3 nucleotides read TGTGCCAGCAGCGGCCGGGGGCTGACTAATGAAAAACTGTTTTTT.